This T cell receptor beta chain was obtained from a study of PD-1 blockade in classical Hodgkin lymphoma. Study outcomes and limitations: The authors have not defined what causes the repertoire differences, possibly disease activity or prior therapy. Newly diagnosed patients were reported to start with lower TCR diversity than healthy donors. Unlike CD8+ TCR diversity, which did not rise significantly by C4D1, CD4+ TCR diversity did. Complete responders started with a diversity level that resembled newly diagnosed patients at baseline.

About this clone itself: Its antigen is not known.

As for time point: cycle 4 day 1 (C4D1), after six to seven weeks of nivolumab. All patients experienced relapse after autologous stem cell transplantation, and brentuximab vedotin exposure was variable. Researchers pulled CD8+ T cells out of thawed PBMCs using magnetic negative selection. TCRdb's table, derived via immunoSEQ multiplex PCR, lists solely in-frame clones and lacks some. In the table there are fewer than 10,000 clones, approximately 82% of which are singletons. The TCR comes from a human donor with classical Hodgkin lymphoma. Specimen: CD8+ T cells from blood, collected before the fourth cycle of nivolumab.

Here the CDR3 DNA reads TGTGCCAGTAGTATGGCCGGGACAGGGGGCTACCAGCCCCAGCATTTT. Amino acid sequence: CASSMAGTGGYQPQHF. This sequence joins TRBV19 and TRBJ1-5; TRBD1 agrees at 12 bases. Germline V CDR1 and CDR2: LNHDA, SQIVND (reference sequence). The length of the CDR3 is 16 residues. Trimming cost V 3 bases and J 7 bases; bases outside gene matches: 7.